The T cell receptor (beta chain) described here comes from a study of cytomegalovirus exposure and HLA in healthy donors. Background on the study: Genetic ancestry analysis placed over 75% of the approximately 400 donors that were genotyped in the Caucasian-associated cluster.

As regards this clone: As yet, its antigen is unknown.

The PCR made use of 60 Vbeta and 13 Jbeta primers. Generated by immunoSEQ multiplex PCR, the TCRdb table keeps only in-frame clones and is missing some. The data show more than 90,000 clones, with around 74% seen just once and about 6.6% held by the top ten. Trimming at V came to 6 bases and at J to 2 bases, leaving 2 bases not matched to a gene. The CDR3 totals 13 residues. Germline V gene lookup returns CDR1 LGHNT and CDR2 FRNRAP. Study-wide results and caveats: Productive status was seen about 90% or about 30% of the time for most TCR beta V segments in an earlier analysis. Among CMV-associated TCR beta chains, most appeared HLA-restricted in a later analysis.

Sequences were obtained from PBMCs. The receptor comes from a man in his forties or fifties in good health and CMV-seropositive. The chain has TRBV12-5 and TRBJ2-3, with 7 bases lining up with TRBD1. DNA for the CDR3: TGTGCTAGTGGCACAGGGGTCACAGATACGCAGTATTTT. Its protein is CASGTGVTDTQYF.